These 13 T cell receptor beta chains share one sample of origin, sequenced in a study of metastatic and nonmetastatic thyroid tumors. Patients were all untreated before their thyroid surgery. TCRdb reanalyzed the PCR reads with MiXCR. The data hold 20,000 or so clones, with 35% to 40% observed a single time. The material sequenced was tumor tissue. The receptor source for this set is a female donor with papillary thyroid cancer or a benign thyroid nodule (not recorded which). Some clones in this sample may be carry-over from other donors' samples.

About this clone itself: One end of the junction varies from germline; a read error may be responsible. The chain carries TRBV19 and TRBJ2-5, with D maybe TRBD2 (5 bases). The germline CDR1 and CDR2 sequences are LNHDA and SQIVND (reference sequence). This CDR3 has 15 residues. CDR3 amino acids: CASSPTTDREEAQYF. CDR3 sequence (DNA): TGTGCCAGTAGTCCCACGACCGACCGGGAAGAGGCCCAGTACTTC. The full variable domain, with the rest looked up from reference TRBV19 and TRBJ2-5, is DGGITQSPKYLFRKEGQNVTLSCEQNLNHDAMYWYRQDPGQGLRLIYYSQIVNDFQKGDIAEGYSVSREKKESFPLTVTSAQKNPTAFYLCASSPTTDREEAQYFGPGTRLLVL.

This clone was seen just once. The chain has TRBV20-1 and TRBJ1-5, with D possibly matching TRBD1 (5 bases). Trimming cost V 0 bases and J 2 bases, with 11 bases left between them. The CDR3 has 15 amino acids. Germline V gene sequence: CDR1 DFQATT, CDR2 SNEGSKA (reference sequence). CDR3 bases: TGCAGTGCTAGAGATCTTAAACAGGGCAATCAGCCCCAGCATTTT. This translates into CSARDLKQGNQPQHF.

This clone was recorded once. This rearrangement joins TRBV4-3 to TRBJ2-7; tentative D call: TRBD2 (6 bases). Trimming pared 1 base from V and 5 bases from J, leaving 9 bases between. The CDR3 contains 13 residues. From germline, CDR1 is LGHNA and CDR2 YSLEER. CDR3 sequence: CASSQAPGDEQYF. CDR3 DNA sequence: TGCGCCAGCAGCCAAGCGCCGGGGGACGAGCAGTACTTC.

The rearrangement links TRBV11-3 to TRBJ2-7; 13 bases fit TRBD2. V lost 5 bases and J lost 2; bases outside the gene matches: 3. CDR1 and CDR2 from the germline V gene are SGHNT and YENEEA. The CDR3 covers 15 residues. CDR3 coding DNA: TGTGCCAGCAGCCCTACTAGCGGGGGGGCCTACGAGCAGTACTTC. This sequence encodes CASSPTSGGAYEQYF.

The rearrangement links TRBV4-1 to TRBJ2-3, with D hard to call. Germline V gives CDR1 MGHRA, CDR2 YSYEKL. The CDR3 has 14 amino acids. Trimming cost V 3 bases and J 2 bases, with 9 bases left between them. CDR3 nucleotide sequence: TGCGCCAGCAGCCACCACGAGAACACAGATACGCAGTATTTT. Translated, it gives CASSHHENTDTQYF.

In this sample, this clone turned up a few times. The V and J genes are TRBV6-5 and TRBJ1-2; a weak D match, TRBD1 (6 bases). Trimming left V 5 bases short and J 8 bases short, with 15 bases between. Germline V gives CDR1 MNHEY, CDR2 SVGAGI. There are 13 residues in the CDR3. CDR3 loop: CASSLQGLRGYTF. CDR3 DNA sequence: TGTGCCAGCAGTCTACAGGGTCTTCGAGGCTACACCTTC.

This rearrangement joins TRBV2 to TRBJ2-2; no definite D call. The CDR3 has 13 amino acids. V lost 1 base and J 7 bases, leaving 7 bases between the germline ends. Germline V gene lookup returns CDR1 SNHLY and CDR2 FYNNEI. This CDR3 is CASSEESYGELFF. The CDR3, as DNA: TGTGCCAGCAGTGAAGAATCTTACGGGGAGCTGTTTTTT.

This clone was picked up a small number of times. V gene TRBV2 combines with J gene TRBJ2-1; 9 bases align to TRBD1. The germline gives CDR1 SNHLY, CDR2 FYNNEI. Unmatched junction bases numbered 8, after V lost 7 bases and J lost 7 bases. The CDR3 loop spans 14 amino acids. This CDR3 reads CASNTGTGFNEQFF. The CDR3 DNA sequence: TGTGCCAGCAATACCGGGACAGGGTTTAATGAGCAGTTCTTC.

A remark on this clone: The junction does not match germline at one end; this may be a read error. CDR3 sequence reads: CASSFWVRRASNEQYF. CDR3 DNA: TGTGCCAGCAGTTTCTGGGTAAGACGGGCCTCCAACGAGCAGTACTTC. The chain combines TRBV28 with TRBJ2-7; D ambiguous. This CDR3 is built from 16 residues. The germline gives CDR1 MDHEN, CDR2 SYDVKM.

This chain connects TRBV20-1 to TRBJ2-5, with 7 nucleotides matching TRBD1. Trimming took 5 bases from V and 5 from J; bases not matched to a gene: 5. Looked up from germline, CDR1 is DFQATT and CDR2 is SNEGSKA (reference sequence). The length of the CDR3 is 12 residues. CDR3 sequence (DNA): TGCAGTGCTTACAGGGGTGCCGAGACCCAGTACTTC. Its protein is CSAYRGAETQYF.

The V gene is TRBV5-1, the J gene TRBJ1-1; 7 bases are a match to TRBD1. The V gene's germline CDR1 is SGHRS and CDR2 YFSETQ. V was pared by 0 bases and J by 0 bases, with 8 bases of the junction left unmatched. The CDR3 has 17 residues. The CDR3 DNA follows: TGCGCCAGCAGCTTGGAGGGGGCGCGGGGGATGAACACTGAAGCTTTCTTT. Translating gives CASSLEGARGMNTEAFF.

The chain joins TRBV9 to TRBJ2-2; no clear D. The germline gives CDR1 SGDLS, CDR2 YYNGEE. The ends were cut back, 0 bases at V and 0 bases at J, with 12 bases in the middle. This CDR3 is 17 amino acids long. The CDR3 coding sequence is TGTGCCAGCAGCGTAGGCGGCACCTTAGCGAACACCGGGGAGCTGTTTTTT. It encodes CASSVGGTLANTGELFF.

This clone was seen only a few times. This chain connects TRBV6-2 or TRBV6-3 to TRBJ1-2; TRBD1 might be the D (5 bases). Trimming pared 5 bases from V and 6 bases from J, leaving 10 bases between. Germline CDR1 MNHEY, CDR2 SVGEGT. The CDR3 covers 12 residues. The CDR3 DNA reads as TGTGCCAGCAGTCAGGGATTGAATGGCTACACCTTC. Amino acid sequence: CASSQGLNGYTF.